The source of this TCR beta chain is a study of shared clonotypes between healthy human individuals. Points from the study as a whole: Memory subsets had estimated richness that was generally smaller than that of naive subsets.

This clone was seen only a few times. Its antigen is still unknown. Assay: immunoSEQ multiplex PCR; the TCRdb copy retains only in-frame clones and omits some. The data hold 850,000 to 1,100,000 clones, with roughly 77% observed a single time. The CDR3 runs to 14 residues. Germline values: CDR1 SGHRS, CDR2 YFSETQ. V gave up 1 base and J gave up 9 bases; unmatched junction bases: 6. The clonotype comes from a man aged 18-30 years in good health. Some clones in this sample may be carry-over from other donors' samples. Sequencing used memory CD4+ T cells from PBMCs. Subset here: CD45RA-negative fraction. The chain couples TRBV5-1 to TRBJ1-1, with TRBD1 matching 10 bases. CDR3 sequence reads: CASSLWGTGDKAFF. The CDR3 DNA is TGCGCCAGCAGCTTGTGGGGGACAGGGGACAAAGCTTTCTTT.